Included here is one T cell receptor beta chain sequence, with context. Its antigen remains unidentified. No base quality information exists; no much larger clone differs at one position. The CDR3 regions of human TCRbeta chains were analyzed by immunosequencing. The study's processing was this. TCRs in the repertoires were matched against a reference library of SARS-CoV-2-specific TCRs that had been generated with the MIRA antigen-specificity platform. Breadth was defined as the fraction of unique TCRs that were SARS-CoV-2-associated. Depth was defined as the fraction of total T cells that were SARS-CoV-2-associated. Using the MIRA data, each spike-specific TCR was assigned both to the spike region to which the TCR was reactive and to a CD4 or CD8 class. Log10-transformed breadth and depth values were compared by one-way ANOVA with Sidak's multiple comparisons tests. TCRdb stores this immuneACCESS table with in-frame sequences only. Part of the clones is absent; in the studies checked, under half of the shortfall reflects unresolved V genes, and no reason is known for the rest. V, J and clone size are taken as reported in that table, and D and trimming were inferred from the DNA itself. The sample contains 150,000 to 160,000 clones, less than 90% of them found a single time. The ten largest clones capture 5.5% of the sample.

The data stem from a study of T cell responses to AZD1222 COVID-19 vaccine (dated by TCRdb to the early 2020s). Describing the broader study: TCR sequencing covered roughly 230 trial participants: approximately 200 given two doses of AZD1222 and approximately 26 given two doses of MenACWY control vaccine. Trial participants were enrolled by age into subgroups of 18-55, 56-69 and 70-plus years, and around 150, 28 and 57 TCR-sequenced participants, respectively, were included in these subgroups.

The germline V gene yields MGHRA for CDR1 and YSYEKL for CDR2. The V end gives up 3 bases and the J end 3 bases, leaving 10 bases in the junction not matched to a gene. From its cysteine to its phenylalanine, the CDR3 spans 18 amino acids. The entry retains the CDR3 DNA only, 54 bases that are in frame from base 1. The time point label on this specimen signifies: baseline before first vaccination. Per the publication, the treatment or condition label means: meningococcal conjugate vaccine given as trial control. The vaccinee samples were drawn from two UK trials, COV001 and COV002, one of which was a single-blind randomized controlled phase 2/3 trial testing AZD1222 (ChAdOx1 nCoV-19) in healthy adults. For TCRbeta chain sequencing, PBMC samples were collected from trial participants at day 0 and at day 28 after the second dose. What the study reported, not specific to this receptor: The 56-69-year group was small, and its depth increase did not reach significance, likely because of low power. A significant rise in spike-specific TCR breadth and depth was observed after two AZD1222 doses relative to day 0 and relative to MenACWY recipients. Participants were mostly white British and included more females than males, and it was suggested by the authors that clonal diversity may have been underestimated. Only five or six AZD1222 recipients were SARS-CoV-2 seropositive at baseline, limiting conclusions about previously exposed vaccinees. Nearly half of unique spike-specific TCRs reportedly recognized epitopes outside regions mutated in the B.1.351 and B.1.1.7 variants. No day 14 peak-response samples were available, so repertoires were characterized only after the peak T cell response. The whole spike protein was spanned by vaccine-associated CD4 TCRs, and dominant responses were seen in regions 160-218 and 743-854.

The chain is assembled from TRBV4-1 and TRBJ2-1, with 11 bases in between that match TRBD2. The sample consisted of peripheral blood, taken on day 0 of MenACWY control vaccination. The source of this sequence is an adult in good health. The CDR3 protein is CASSHGPLAGGLYNEQFF. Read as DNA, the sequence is TGCGCCAGCAGCCACGGGCCCCTAGCGGGGGGACTCTACAATGAGCAGTTCTTC.